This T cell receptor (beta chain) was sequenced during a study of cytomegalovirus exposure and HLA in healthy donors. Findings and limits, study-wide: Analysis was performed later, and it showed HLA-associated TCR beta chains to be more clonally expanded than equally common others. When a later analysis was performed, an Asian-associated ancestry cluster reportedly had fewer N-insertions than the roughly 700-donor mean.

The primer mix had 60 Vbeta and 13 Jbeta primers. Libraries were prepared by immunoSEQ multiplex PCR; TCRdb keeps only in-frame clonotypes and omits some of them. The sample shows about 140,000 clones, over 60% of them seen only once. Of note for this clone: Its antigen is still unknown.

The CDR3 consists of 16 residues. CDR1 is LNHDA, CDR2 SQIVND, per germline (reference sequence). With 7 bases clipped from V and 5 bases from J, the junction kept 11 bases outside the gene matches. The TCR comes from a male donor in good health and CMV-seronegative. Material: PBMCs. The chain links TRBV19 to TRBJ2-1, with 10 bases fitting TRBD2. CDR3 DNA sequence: TGTGCCAGTACTCCCGGGGGGCTAGCGGGAGACAATGAGCAGTTCTTC. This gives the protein CASTPGGLAGDNEQFF.